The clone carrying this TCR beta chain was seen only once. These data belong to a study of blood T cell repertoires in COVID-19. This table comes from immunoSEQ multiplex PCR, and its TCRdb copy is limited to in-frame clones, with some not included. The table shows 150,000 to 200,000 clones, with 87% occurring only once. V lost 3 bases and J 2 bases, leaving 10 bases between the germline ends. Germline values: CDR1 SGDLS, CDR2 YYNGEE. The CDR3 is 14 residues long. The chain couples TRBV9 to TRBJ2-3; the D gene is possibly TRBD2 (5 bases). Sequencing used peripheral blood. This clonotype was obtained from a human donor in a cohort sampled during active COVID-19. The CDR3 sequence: CASSGGRPTDTQYF. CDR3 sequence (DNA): TGTGCCAGCAGCGGCGGGCGACCCACAGATACGCAGTATTTT.